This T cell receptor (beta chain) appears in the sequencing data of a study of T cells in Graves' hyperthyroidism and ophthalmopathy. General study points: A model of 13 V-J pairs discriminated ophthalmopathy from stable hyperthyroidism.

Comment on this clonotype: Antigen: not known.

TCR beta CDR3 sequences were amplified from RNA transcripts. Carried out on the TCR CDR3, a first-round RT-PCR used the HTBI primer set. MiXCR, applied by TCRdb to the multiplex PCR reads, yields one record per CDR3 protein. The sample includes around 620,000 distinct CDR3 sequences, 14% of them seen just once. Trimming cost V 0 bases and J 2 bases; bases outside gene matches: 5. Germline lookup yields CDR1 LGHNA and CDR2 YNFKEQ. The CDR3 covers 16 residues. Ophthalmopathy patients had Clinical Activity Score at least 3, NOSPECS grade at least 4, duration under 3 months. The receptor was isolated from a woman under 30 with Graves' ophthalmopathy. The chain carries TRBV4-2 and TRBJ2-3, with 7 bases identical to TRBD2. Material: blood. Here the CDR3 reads CASSQDDGRYTDTQYF. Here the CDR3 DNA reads TGTGCCAGCAGCCAAGACGACGGGAGGTACACAGATACGCAGTATTTT.